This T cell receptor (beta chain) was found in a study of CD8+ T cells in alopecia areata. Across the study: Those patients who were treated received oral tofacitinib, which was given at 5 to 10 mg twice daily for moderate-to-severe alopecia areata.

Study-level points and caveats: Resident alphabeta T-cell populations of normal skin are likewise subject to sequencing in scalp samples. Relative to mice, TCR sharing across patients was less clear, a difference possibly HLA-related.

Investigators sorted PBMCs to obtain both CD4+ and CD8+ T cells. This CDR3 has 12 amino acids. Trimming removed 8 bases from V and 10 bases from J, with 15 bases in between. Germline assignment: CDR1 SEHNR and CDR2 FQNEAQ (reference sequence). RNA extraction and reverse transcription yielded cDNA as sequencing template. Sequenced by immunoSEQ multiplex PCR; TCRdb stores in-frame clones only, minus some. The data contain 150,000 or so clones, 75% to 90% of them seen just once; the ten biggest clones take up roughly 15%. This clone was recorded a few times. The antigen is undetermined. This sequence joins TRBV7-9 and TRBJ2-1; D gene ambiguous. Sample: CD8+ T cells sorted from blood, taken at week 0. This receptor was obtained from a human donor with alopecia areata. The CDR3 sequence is CASVGLNVEQFF. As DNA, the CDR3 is TGTGCCAGCGTAGGGCTCAATGTGGAGCAGTTCTTC.